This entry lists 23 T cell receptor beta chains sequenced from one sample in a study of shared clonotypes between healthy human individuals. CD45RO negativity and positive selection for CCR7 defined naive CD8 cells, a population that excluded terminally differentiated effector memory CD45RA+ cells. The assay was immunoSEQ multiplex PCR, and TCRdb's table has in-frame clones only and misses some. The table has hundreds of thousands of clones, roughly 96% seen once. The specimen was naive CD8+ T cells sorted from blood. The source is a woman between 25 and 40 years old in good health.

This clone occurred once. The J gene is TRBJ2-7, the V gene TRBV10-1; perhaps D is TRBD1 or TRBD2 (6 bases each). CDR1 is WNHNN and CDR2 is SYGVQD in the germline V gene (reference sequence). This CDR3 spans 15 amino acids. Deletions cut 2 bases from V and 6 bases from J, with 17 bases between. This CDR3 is CASSERGVGAGEQYF. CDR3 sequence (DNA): TGCGCCAGCAGTGAGAGGGGGGTTGGAGCGGGCGAGCAGTACTTC.

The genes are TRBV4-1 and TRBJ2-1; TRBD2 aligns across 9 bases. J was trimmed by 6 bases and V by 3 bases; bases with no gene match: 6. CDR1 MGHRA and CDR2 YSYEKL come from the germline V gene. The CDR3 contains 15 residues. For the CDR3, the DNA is TGCGCCAGCAGCCACGCGGGACTAGCATCCAATGAGCAGTTCTTC. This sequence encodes CASSHAGLASNEQFF.

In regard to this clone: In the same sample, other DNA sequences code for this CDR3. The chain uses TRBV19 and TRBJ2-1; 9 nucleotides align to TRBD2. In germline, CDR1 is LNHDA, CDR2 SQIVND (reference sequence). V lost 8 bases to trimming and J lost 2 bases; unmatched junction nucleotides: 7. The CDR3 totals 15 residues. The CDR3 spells CASSIAGVTYNEQFF. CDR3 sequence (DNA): TGTGCCAGTTCGATAGCGGGAGTAACCTACAATGAGCAGTTCTTC.

The CDR3 sequence is CASNPTGGDPTDTQYF. The CDR3, as DNA: TGTGCCAGCAACCCCACAGGGGGCGACCCCACAGATACGCAGTATTTT. The chain combines TRBV28 with TRBJ2-3; the match to TRBD1 covers 9 bases. Germline CDR1 reads MDHEN; CDR2 reads SYDVKM. V lost 7 bases and J lost 2; bases outside the gene matches: 10. This CDR3 has 16 residues.

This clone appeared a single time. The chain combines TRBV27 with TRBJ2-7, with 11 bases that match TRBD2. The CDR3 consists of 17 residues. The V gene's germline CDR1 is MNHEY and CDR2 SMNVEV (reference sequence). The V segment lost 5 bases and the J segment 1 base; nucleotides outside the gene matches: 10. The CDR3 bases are TGTGCCAGCAGTCAATACCCGGGACTAGCGGAATCCTACGAGCAGTACTTC. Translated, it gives CASSQYPGLAESYEQYF.

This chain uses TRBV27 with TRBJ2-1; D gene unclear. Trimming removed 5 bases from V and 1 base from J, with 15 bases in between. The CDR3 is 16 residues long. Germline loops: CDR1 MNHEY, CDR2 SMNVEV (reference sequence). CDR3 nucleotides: TGTGCCAGCAGTCCCCACTGGACGTCTTCCTACAATGAGCAGTTCTTC. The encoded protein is CASSPHWTSSYNEQFF.

The CDR3 DNA sequence: TGCGCCAGCAGCCACAGGACAGGGGGGACCTACGAGCAGTACTTC. As protein: CASSHRTGGTYEQYF. The chain is built from TRBV4-1 and TRBJ2-5, with 10 positions matching TRBD1. The J call may be wrong; the DNA end is better matched by TRBJ2-7. This CDR3 has 15 residues. Germline assignment: CDR1 MGHRA and CDR2 YSYEKL.

As DNA, the CDR3 is TGTGCCAGCAGATGGGAGGGGGCCCAAGAGACCCAGTACTTC. This sequence encodes CASRWEGAQETQYF. This sequence joins TRBV5-4 and TRBJ2-5, with D perhaps matching TRBD1 or TRBD2 (7 bases each). The CDR3 consists of 14 residues. Germline V lookup: CDR1 SGHNT, CDR2 YYREEE (reference sequence). The V end was cut by 5 bases, the J end by 1 base, with 12 bases between.

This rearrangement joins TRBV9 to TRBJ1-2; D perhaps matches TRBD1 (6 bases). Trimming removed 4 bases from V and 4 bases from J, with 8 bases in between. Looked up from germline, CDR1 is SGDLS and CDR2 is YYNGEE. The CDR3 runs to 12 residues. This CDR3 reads CASSSGVYGYTF. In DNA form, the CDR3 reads TGTGCCAGCAGCTCAGGGGTCTATGGCTACACCTTC.

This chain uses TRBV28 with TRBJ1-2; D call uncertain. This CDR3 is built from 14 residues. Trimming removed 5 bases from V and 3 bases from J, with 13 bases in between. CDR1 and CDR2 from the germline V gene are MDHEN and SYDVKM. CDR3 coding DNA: TGTGCCAGCAGTGGAACACGTTCGGACTATGGCTACACCTTC. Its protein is CASSGTRSDYGYTF.

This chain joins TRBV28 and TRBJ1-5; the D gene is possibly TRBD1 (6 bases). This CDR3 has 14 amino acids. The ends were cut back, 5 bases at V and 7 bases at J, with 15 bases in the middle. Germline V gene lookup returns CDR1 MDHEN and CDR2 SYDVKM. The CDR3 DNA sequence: TGTGCCAGCAGTCCAACCCGGGGGCGGCAGCCCCAGCATTTT. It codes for CASSPTRGRQPQHF.

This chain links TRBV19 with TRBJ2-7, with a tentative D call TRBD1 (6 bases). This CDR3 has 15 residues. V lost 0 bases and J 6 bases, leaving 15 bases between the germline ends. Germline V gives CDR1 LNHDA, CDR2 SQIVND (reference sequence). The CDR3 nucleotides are TGTGCCAGTAGTATAGATCCTACAGGGTTAAGCGAGCAGTACTTC. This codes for CASSIDPTGLSEQYF.

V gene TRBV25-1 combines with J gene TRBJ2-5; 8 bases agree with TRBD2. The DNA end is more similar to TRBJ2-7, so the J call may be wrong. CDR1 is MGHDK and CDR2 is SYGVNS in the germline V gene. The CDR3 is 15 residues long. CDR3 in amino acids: CASSPLSGDPYEQYF. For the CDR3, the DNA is TGTGCCAGCAGTCCTCTTAGCGGGGACCCCTACGAGCAGTACTTC.

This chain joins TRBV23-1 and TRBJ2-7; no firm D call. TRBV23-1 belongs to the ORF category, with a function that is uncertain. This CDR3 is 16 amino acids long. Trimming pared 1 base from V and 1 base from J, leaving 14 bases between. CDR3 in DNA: TGCGCCAGCAGTCAATTTCGCCCCGGCTTTTCCTACGAGCAGTACTTC. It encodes CASSQFRPGFSYEQYF.

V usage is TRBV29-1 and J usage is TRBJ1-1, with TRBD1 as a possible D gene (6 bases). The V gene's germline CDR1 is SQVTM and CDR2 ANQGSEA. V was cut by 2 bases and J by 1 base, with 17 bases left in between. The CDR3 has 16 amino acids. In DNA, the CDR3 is TGCAGCGTTGAACCTGGGGCGGCAGGGGCGAACACTGAAGCTTTCTTT. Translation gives CSVEPGAAGANTEAFF.

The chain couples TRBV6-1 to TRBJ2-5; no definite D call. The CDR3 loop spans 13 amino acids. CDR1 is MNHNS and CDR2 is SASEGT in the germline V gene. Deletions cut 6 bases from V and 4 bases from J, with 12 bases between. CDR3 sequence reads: CASRGRASETQYF. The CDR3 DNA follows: TGTGCCAGCAGAGGAAGAGCGTCAGAGACCCAGTACTTC.

The CDR3 sequence is CASSPHRDRGTEAFF. Written as DNA, the CDR3 is TGCGCCAGCAGCCCCCACAGGGATAGGGGCACTGAAGCTTTCTTT. The chain recombines TRBV4-1 with TRBJ1-1; D possibly corresponds to TRBD1 (6 bases). The V end lost 4 bases, the J end lost 4 bases, and 16 bases lay between the germline ends. The germline CDR1 and CDR2 sequences are MGHRA and YSYEKL. The CDR3 runs to 15 residues.

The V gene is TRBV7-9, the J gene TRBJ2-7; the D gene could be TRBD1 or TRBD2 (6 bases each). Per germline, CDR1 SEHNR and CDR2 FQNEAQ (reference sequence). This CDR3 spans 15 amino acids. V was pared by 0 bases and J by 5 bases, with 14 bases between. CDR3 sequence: CASSLAGSRGDEQYF. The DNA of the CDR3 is TGTGCCAGCAGCTTAGCGGGGTCTAGGGGGGACGAGCAGTACTTC.

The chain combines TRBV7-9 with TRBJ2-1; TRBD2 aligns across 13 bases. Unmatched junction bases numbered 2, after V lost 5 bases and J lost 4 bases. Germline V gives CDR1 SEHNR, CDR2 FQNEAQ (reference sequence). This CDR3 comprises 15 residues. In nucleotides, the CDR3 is TGTGCCAGCAGCCAGGGACTAGCGGGGTACAATGAGCAGTTCTTC. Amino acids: CASSQGLAGYNEQFF.

As DNA, the CDR3 is TGTGCCAGCAGTGAATCAGGGTCACCGAACACTGAAGCTTTCTTT. Its translation: CASSESGSPNTEAFF. The chain combines TRBV2 with TRBJ1-1; D may be TRBD1 (5 bases). The V end was cut by 2 bases, the J end by 1 base, with 11 bases between. In germline, CDR1 is SNHLY, CDR2 FYNNEI. This CDR3 region has 15 residues.

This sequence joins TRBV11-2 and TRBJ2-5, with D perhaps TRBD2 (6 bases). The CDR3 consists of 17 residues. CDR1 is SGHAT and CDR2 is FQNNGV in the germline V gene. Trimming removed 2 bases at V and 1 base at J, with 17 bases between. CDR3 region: CASSLWGGAGTQETQYF. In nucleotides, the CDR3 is TGTGCCAGCAGCTTATGGGGCGGGGCGGGGACCCAAGAGACCCAGTACTTC. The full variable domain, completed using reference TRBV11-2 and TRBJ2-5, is EAGVAQSPRYKIIEKRQSVAFWCNPISGHATLYWYQQILGQGPKLLIQFQNNGVVDDSQLPKDRFSAERLKGVDSTLKIQPAKLEDSAVYLCASSLWGGAGTQETQYFGPGTRLLVL.

The CDR3 coding sequence is TGCAGCGTTGATACTCTGGGTGGCTACACCTTC. Its protein product is CSVDTLGGYTF. V gene TRBV29-1 combines with J gene TRBJ1-2; D remains unclear. Germline CDR1 and CDR2: SQVTM and ANQGSEA. CDR3 length equals 11 residues. Trimming took 3 bases from V and 7 from J, leaving 9 bases between them.

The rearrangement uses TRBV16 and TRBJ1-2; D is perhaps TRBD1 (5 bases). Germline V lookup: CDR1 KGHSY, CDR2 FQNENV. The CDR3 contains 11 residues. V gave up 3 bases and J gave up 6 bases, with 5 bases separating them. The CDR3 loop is CASSQGDGYTF. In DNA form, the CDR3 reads TGTGCCAGCAGCCAGGGGGATGGCTACACCTTC.